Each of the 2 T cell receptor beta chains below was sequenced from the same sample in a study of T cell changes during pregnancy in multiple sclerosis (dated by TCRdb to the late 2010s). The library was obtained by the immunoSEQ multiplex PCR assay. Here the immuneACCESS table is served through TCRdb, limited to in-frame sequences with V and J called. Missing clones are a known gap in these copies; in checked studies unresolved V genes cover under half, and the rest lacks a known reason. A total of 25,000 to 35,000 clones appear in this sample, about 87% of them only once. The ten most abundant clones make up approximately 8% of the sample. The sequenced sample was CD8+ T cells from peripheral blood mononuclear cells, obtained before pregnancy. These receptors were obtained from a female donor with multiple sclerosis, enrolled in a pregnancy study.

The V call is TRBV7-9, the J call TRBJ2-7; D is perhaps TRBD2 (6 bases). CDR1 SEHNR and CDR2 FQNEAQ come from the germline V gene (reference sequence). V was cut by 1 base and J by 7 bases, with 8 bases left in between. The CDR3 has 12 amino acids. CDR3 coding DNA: TGTGCCAGCAGCTTAGGGCTAGCGGAGCAGTACTTC. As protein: CASSLGLAEQYF.

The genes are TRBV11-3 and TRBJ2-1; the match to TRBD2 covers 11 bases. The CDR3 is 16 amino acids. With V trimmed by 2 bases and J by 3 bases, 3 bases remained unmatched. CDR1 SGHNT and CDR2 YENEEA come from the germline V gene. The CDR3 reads CASSLTTSGIYNEQFF. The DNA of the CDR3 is TGTGCCAGCAGCTTAACGACTAGCGGGATCTACAATGAGCAGTTCTTC.